The entry below gives a single T cell receptor (beta chain) sequence along with its context. One end of the junction varies from germline; a read error may be responsible. The CDR3 is made up of 19 amino acids. Germline V gene sequence: CDR1 ENHRY, CDR2 SYGVKD. Sorted subsets were amplified in replicate PCRs using approximately 0.2 ug DNA, around 30,000 T cell genomes. Profiled with immunoSEQ multiplex PCR; TCRdb holds only in-frame clones, not every one. The data show about 2.2 million clones, about 92% seen once. This sample was taken from a study of shared clonotypes between healthy human individuals. Study as a whole: CD8 memory received one plate per donor, CD8 naive two, CD4 memory three and CD4 naive three.

It was CD45RO-negative cells, positively selected for CCR7, that made up naive CD8 cells, with terminally differentiated effector memory CD45RA+ cells excluded. Adults of Caucasian background living in Nashville, Tennessee made up all donors. This sequence joins TRBV10-3 and TRBJ2-1; TRBD2 agrees at 10 bases. Material for sequencing was naive CD8+ T cells from PBMCs. The sequence was collected from a man aged 18 to 30 in good health. Some clones in this sample may be carry-over from other donors' samples. This CDR3 is CAISEELAGRSGSGNERFF. DNA for the CDR3: TGTGCCATCAGTGAGGAACTAGCGGGACGGAGTGGTAGTGGGAATGAGCGGTTCTTC.